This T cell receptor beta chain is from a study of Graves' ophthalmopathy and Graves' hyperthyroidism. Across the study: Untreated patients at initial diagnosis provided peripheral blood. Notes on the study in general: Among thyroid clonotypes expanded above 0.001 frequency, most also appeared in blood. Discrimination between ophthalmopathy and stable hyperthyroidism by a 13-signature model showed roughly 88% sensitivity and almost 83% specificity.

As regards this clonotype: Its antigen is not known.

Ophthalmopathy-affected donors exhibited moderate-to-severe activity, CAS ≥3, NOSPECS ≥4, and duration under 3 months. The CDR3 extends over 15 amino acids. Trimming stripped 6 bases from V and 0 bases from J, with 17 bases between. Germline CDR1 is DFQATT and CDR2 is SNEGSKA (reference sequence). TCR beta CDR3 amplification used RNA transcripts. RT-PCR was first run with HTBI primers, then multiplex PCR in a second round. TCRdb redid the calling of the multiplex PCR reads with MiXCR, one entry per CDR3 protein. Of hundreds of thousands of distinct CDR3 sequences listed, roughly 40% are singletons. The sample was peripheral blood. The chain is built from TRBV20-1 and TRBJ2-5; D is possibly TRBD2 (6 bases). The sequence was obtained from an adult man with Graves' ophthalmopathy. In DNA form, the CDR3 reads TGCAGTGCGAACCAGGGAGGCGAGTACCAAGAGACCCAGTACTTC. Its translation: CSANQGGEYQETQYF.